This TCR beta chain is from a study of blood T cell repertoires in COVID-19. The wider study: Acute-phase and convalescent COVID-19 samples originated in the United States, Italy and Spain. PBMCs, B-cell-depleted T cells, or T cells provided the cDNA or gDNA that made up the material.

The germline gives CDR1 LGHDT, CDR2 YNNKEL (reference sequence). CDR3 length: 14 amino acids. V trimming: 8 bases; J trimming: 5 bases; junction bases outside the gene matches: 10. In the authors' workflow: Reference gene primers were amplified, and this amplification served to estimate nucleated cell counts. TCRdb's copy holds only in-frame clones and misses some; the assay was immunoSEQ multiplex PCR. That table supplies the V and J calls and clone size; D and trimming were determined from the DNA. Among roughly 34,000 clones listed, about 89% were seen once. V gene TRBV3-1 (or the pseudogene TRBV3-2) combines with J gene TRBJ2-7; 9 bases map to TRBD2. Sequencing was performed on peripheral blood. This TCR came from a man older than 75 with active COVID-19. CDR3: CASRPAGGPHEQYF. CDR3 bases: TGTGCCAGCCGCCCGGCGGGAGGGCCACACGAGCAGTACTTC.